Below, one TCR beta chain is given with its context. The sample belongs to a study of blood T cell repertoires in COVID-19. About the study: Sites across the United States, Italy and Spain contributed samples from acute and convalescent COVID-19. T cells, B-cell-depleted T cells, or PBMCs supplied cDNA or gDNA.

CDR3 size: 14 residues. CDR1 and CDR2 (germline): MNHEY, SVGAGI. V gave up 6 bases and J gave up 4 bases; unmatched junction bases: 3. Original methodology: Nucleated cell number was recorded as an estimate derived from reference gene primer amplification. Method: immunoSEQ multiplex PCR; TCRdb's copy keeps in-frame clones and lacks some. The V and J calls and clone size were taken over from that table, and D and trimming were inferred from the DNA. Among approximately 190,000 clones listed, approximately 79% were seen once. The rearrangement uses TRBV6-5 and TRBJ1-2; 12 bases are shared with TRBD1. Sequenced input: peripheral blood. This clonotype originated in a man in his thirties or forties with active or convalescent COVID-19. In DNA, the CDR3 is TGTGCCAGCAGCGGGACAGGGGGCACCTATGGCTACACCTTC. Translated, it gives CASSGTGGTYGYTF.